The clone carrying this TCR beta chain has ten or more counts. Its antigen remains unidentified. The record originates from a study of CD8 T cells in ankylosing spondylitis. Study-level points and caveats: With a CD8+ phenotype, disease-linked clones were relatively rare in peripheral blood.

This CDR3 is built from 14 residues. From germline, CDR1 is LGHDT and CDR2 YNNKEL (reference sequence). The ends were cut back, 2 bases at V and 8 bases at J, with 10 bases in the middle. A single record per CDR3 protein comes from TCRdb applying MiXCR to the 5' RACE reads. The data hold under 400,000 distinct CDR3 sequences, with around a tenth observed a single time. This chain links TRBV3-1 with TRBJ1-6, with D possibly being TRBD1 (6 bases). The receptor was isolated from a female donor with ankylosing spondylitis or in good health (not recorded which). The sample comprised blood, either unsorted or a sorted T cell fraction (not recorded which). In DNA, the CDR3 is TGTGCCAGCAGCCAATCGTACAGGGATTCACCCCTCCACTTT. Residues: CASSQSYRDSPLHF.